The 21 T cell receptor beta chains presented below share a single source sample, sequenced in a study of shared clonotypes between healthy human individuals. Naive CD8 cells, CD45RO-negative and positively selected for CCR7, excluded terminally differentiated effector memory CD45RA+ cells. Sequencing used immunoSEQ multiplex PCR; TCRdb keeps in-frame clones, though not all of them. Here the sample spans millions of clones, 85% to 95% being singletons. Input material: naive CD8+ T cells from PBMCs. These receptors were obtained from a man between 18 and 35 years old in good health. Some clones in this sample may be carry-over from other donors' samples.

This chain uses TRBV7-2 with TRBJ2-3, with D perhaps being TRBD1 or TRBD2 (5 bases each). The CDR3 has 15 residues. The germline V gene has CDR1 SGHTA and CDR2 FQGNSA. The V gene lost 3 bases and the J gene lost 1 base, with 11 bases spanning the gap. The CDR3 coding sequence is TGTGCCAGCAGCTTGGGGGTTGGGGGCACAGATACGCAGTATTTT. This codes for CASSLGVGGTDTQYF.

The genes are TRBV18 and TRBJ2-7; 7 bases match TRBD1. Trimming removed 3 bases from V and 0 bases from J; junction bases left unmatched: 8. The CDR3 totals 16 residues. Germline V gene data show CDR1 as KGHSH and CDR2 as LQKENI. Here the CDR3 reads CASSPWGQFSSYEQYF. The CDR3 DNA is TGTGCCAGCTCACCCTGGGGACAGTTCAGCTCCTACGAGCAGTACTTC.

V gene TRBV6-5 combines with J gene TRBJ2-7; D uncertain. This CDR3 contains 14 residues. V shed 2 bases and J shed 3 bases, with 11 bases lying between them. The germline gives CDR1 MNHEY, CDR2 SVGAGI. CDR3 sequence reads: CASSYHRSFYEQYF. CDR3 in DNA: TGTGCCAGCAGTTACCACCGGAGCTTCTACGAGCAGTACTTC.

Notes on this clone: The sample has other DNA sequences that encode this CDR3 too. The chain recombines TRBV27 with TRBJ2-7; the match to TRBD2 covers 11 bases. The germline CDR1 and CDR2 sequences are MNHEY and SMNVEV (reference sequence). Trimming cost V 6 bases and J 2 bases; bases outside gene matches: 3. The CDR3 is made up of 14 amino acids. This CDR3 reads CASRIAGGPYEQYF. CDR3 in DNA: TGTGCCAGCAGGATAGCGGGAGGGCCCTACGAGCAGTACTTC.

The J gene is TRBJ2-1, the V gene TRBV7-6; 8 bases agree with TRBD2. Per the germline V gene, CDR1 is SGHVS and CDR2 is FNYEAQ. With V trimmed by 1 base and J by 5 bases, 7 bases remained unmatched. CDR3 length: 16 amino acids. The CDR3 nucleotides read TGTGCCAGCAGCTTAGAACGCGGGAGGACAAACAATGAGCAGTTCTTC. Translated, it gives CASSLERGRTNNEQFF.

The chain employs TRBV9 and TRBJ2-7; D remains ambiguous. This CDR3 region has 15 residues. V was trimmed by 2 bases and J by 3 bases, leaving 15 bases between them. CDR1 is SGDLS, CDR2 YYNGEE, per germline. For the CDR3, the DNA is TGTGCCAGCAGCGTCGCCCCGACGGCAGGCTACGAGCAGTACTTC. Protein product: CASSVAPTAGYEQYF.

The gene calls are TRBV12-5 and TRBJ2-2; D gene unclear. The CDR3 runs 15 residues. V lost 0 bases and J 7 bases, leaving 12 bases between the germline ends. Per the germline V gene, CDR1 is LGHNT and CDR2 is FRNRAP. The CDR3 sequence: CASGLVPSASGELFF. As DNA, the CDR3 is TGTGCTAGTGGTTTGGTACCGTCGGCTAGCGGGGAGCTGTTTTTT.

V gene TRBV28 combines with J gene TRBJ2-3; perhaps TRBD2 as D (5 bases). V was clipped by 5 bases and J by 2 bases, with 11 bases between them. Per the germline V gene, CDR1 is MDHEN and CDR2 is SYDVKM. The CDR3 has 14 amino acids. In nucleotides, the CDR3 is TGTGCCAGCAGTCCCCGGGATACCACAGATACGCAGTATTTT. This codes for CASSPRDTTDTQYF.

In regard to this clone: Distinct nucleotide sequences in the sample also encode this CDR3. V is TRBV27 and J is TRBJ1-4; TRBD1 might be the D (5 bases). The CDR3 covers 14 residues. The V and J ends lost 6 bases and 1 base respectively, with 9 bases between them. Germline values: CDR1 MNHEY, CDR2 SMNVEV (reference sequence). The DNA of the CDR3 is TGTGCCAGCAGGCCCGGGGGAACTAATGAAAAACTGTTTTTT. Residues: CASRPGGTNEKLFF. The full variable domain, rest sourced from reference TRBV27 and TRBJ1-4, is EAQVTQNPRYLITVTGKKLTVTCSQNMNHEYMSWYRQDPGLGLRQIYYSMNVEVTDKGDVPEGYKVSRKEKRNFPLILESPSPNQTSLYFCASRPGGTNEKLFFGSGTQLSVL.

CDR3 sequence: CASSLPGGRAEKLFF. CDR3 sequence (DNA): TGTGCCAGCAGCTTGCCCGGGGGGAGGGCTGAAAAACTGTTTTTT. This sequence joins TRBV5-6 and TRBJ1-4; a possible D gene is TRBD1 (5 bases). Germline V gene lookup returns CDR1 SGHDT and CDR2 YYEEEE. V gave up 1 base and J gave up 7 bases, with 14 bases separating them. The CDR3 has 15 residues.

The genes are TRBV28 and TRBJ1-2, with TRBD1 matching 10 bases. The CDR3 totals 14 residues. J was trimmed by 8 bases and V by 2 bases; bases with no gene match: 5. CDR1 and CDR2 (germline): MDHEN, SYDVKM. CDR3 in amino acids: CASSLTKTGGGYTF. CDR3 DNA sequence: TGTGCCAGCAGTTTAACCAAGACAGGGGGCGGCTACACCTTC.

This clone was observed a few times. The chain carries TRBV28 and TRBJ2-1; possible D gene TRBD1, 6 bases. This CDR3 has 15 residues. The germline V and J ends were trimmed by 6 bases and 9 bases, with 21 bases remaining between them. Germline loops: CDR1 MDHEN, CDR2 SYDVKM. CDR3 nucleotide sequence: TGTGCCAGCAGGACGATCGCCGGGACAAGGGCTGAGCAGTTCTTC. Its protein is CASRTIAGTRAEQFF.

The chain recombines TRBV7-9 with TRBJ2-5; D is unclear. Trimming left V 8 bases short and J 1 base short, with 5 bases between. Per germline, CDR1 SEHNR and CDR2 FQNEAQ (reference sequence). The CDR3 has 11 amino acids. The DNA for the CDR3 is TGTGCCAGCCGCGTCCAAGAGACCCAGTACTTC. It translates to CASRVQETQYF. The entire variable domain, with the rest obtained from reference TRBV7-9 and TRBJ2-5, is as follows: DTGVSQNPRHKITKRGQNVTFRCDPISEHNRLYWYRQTLGQGPEFLTYFQNEAQLEKSRLLSDRFSAERPKGSFSTLEIQRTEQGDSAMYLCASRVQETQYFGPGTRLLVL.

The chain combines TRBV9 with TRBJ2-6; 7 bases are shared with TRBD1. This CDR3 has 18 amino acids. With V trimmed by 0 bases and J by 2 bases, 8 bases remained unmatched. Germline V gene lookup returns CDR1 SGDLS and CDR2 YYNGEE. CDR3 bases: TGTGCCAGCAGCGTAGCCCGGGACAGTAAGACTGGGGCCAACGTCCTGACTTTC. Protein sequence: CASSVARDSKTGANVLTF.

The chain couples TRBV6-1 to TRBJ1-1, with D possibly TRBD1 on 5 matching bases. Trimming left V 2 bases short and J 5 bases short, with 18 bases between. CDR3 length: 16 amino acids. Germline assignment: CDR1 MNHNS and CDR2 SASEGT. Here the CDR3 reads CASSELLGEVGTEAFF. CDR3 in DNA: TGTGCCAGCAGTGAACTGTTGGGGGAAGTGGGGACTGAAGCTTTCTTT.

The CDR3 coding sequence is TGCACCAGCGGTACAACCGGGACAGACTACTACGAGCAGTACTTC. Its translation is CTSGTTGTDYYEQYF. V usage is TRBV1 and J usage is TRBJ2-7; TRBD1 is the table's D call and was not checked against the DNA. TRBV1 is an annotated pseudogene. CDR3 length: 15 residues.

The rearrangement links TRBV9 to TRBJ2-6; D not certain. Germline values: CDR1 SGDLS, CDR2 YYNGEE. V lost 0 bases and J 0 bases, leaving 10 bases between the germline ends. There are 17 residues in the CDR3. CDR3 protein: CASSVDGRSSGANVLTF. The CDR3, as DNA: TGTGCCAGCAGCGTAGATGGCAGGAGCTCTGGGGCCAACGTCCTGACTTTC.

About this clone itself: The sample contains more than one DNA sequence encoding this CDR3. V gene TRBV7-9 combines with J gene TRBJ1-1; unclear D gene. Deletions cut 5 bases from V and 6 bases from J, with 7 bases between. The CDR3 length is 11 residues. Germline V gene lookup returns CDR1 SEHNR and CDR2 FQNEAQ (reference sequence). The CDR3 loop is CASSPLAEAFF. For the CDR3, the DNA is TGTGCCAGCAGCCCACTGGCTGAAGCTTTCTTT.

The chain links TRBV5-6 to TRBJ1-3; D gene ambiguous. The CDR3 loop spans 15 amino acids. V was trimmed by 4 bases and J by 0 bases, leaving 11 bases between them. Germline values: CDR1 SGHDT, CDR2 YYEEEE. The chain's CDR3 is CASSGTVNSGNTIYF. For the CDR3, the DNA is TGTGCCAGCAGCGGAACAGTTAACTCTGGAAACACCATATATTTT.

CDR3 nucleotides: TGCGCCAGCAGCCATGTCGGGATAGGAGAGACCCAGTACTTC. Amino acid sequence: CASSHVGIGETQYF. The chain has TRBV4-1 and TRBJ2-5; weak D call: TRBD2 (5 bases). Deletions cut 3 bases from V and 4 bases from J, with 12 bases between. The germline CDR1 and CDR2 sequences are MGHRA and YSYEKL. The CDR3 loop spans 14 amino acids.

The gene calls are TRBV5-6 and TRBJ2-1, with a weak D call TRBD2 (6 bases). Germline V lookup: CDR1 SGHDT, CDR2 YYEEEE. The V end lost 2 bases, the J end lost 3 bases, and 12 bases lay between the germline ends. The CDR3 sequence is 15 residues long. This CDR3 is CASSLRVAVYNEQFF. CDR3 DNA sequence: TGTGCCAGCAGCTTAAGGGTAGCGGTCTACAATGAGCAGTTCTTC.